Sequencing of this T cell receptor beta chain was carried out in a study of T cell repertoires in cytomegalovirus infection. Overall study: Indications came from public TCR beta signatures; they pointed to CMV infection and to a matching HLA type.

TCRdb analysed the reads with MiXCR anew, one entry per CDR3 protein. The sample lists 370,000 or so distinct CDR3 sequences, just under 35% occurring once. CDR1 is SEHNR and CDR2 is FQNEAQ in the germline V gene (reference sequence). CDR3 length: 15 amino acids. The V segment lost 4 bases and the J segment 3 bases; nucleotides outside the gene matches: 8. On this clonotype itself: The antigen is not known.

Specimen: cultured PBMCs, collected from culture after CMV antigen stimulation. The chain is built from TRBV7-9 and TRBJ2-7; TRBD1 aligns across 8 bases. The sequence derives from a human donor in good health (CMV status not recorded). Some clones in this sample may be carry-over from other donors' samples. Written as DNA, the CDR3 is TGTGCCAGCAGCTCCTTCGACAGGGGAGGCTACGAGCAGTACTTC. Amino acids: CASSSFDRGGYEQYF.